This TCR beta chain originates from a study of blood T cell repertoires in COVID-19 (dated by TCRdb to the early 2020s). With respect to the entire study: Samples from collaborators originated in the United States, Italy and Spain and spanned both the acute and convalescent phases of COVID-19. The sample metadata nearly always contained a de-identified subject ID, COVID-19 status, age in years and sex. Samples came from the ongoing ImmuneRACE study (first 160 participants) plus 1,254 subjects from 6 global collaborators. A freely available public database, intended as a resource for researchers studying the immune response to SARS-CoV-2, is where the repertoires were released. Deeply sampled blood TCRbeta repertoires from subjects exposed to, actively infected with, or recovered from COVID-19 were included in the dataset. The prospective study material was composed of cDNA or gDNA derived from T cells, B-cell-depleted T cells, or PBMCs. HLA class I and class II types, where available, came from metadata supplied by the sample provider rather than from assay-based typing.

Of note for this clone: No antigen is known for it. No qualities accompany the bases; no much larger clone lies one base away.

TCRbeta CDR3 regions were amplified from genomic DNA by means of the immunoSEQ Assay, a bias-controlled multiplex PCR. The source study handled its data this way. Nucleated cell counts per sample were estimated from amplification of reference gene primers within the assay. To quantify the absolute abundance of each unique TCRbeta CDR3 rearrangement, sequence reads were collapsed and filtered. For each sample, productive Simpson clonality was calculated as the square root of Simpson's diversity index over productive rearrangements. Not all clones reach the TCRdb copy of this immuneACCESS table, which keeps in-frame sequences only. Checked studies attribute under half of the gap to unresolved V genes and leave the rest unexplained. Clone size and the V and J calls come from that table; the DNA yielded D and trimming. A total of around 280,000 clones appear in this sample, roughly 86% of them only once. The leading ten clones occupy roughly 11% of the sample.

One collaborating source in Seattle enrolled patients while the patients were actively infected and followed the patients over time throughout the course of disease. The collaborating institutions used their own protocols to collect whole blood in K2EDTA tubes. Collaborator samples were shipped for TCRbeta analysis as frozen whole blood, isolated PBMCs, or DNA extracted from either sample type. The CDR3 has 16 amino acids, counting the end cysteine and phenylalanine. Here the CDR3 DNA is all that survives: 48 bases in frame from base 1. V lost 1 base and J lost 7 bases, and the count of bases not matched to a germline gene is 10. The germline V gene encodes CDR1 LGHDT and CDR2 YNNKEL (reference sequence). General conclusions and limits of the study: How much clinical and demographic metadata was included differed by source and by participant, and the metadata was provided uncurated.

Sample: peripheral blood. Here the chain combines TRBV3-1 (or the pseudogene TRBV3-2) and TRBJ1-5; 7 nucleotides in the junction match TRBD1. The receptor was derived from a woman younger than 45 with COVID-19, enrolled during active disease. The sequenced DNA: TGTGCCAGCAGCCAAGGGTTCTCAGGGGGGTGGCAGCCCCAGCATTTT. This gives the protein CASSQGFSGGWQPQHF.